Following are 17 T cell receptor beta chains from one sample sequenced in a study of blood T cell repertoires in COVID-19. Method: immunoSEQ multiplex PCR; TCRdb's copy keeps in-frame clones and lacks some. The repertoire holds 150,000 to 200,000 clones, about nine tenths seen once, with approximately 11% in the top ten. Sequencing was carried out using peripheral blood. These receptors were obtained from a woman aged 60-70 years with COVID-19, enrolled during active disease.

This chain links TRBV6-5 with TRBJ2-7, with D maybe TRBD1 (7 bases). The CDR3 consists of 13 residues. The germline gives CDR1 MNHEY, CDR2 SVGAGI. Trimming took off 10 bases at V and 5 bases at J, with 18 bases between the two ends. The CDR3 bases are TGTGCCACCGCCGACAGGGAGGTCCACGAGCAGTACTTC. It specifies CATADREVHEQYF.

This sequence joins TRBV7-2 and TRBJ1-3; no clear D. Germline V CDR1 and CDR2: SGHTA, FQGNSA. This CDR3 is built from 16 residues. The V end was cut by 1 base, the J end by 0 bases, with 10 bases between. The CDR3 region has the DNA TGTGCCAGCAGCTTAGACGCGCCTTTCTCTGGAAACACCATATATTTT. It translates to CASSLDAPFSGNTIYF. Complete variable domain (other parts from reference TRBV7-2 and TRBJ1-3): GAGVSQSPSNKVTEKGKDVELRCDPISGHTALYWYRQSLGQGLEFLIYFQGNSAPDKSGLPSDRFSAERTGGSVSTLTIQRTQQEDSAVYLCASSLDAPFSGNTIYFGEGSWLTVV.

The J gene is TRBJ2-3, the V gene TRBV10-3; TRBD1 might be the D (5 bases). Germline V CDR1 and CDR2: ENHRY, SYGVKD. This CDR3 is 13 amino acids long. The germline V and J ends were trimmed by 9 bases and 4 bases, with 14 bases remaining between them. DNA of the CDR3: TGTGCCATTACGACAGCCGCAGCAGATACGCAGTATTTT. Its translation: CAITTAAADTQYF.

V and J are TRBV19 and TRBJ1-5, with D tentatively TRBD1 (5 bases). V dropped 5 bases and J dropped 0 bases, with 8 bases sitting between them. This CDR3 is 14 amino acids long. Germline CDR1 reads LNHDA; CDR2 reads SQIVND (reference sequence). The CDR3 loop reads CASSRGNSNQPQHF. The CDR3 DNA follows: TGTGCCAGTAGTCGGGGGAATAGCAATCAGCCCCAGCATTTT.

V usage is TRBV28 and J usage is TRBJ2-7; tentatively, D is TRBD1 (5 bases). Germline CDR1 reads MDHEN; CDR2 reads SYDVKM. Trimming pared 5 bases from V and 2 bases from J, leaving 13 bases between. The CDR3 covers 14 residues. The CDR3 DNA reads TGTGCCAGCAGTCCGATGAGACAGACCTACGAGCAGTACTTC. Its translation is CASSPMRQTYEQYF.

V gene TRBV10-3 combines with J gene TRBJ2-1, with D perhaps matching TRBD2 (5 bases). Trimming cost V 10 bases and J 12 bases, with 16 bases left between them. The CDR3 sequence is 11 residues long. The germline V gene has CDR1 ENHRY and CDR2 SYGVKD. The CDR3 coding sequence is TGTGCCACCGACGATGGCGAGGGGCAGTTCTTC. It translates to CATDDGEGQFF.

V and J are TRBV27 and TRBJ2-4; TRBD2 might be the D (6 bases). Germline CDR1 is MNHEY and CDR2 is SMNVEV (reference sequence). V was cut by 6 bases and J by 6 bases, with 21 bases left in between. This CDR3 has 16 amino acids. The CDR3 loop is CASSPARDSGGNIQYF. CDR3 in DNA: TGTGCCAGCAGCCCCGCCCGGGACTCTGGGGGAAACATTCAGTACTTC.

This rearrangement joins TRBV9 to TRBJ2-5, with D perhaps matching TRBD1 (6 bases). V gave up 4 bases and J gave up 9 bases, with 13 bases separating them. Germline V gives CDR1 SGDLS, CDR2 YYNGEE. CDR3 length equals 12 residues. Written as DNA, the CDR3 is TGTGCCAGCAGCTCCTCCCCAGGGGCCCAGTACTTC. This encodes CASSSSPGAQYF.

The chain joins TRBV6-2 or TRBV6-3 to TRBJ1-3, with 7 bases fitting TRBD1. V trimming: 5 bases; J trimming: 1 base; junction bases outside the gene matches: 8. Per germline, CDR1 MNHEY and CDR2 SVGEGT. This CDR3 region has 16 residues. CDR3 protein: CASSPLGQASGNTIYF. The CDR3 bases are TGTGCCAGCAGTCCCCTCGGACAGGCTTCTGGAAACACCATATATTTT.

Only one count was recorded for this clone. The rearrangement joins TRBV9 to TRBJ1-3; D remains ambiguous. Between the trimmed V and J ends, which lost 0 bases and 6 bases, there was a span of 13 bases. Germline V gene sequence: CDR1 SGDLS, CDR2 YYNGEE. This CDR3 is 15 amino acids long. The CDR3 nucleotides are TGTGCCAGCAGCGTAGGAGGTTTTATAGTAAACACCATATATTTT. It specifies CASSVGGFIVNTIYF.

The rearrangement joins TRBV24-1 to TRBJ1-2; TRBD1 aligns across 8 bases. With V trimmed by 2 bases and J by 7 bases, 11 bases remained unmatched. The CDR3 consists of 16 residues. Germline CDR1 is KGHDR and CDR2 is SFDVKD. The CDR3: CATSDWTRTGSIGYTF. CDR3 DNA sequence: TGTGCCACCAGTGATTGGACCCGGACAGGGTCTATTGGCTACACCTTC.

The CDR3 loop is CASSQIPLAGGPNEQFF. CDR3 in DNA: TGCGCCAGCAGCCAAATCCCACTAGCGGGAGGGCCCAATGAGCAGTTCTTC. The chain carries TRBV4-3 and TRBJ2-1, with 13 positions matching TRBD2. Germline assignment: CDR1 LGHNA and CDR2 YSLEER. The CDR3 loop spans 17 amino acids. After removal of 2 bases from V and 6 bases from J, the junction contained 7 bases not matched to a gene.

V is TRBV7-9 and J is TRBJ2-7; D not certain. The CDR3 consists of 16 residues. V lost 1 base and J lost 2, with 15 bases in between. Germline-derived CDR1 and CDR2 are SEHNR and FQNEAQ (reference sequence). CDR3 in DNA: TGTGCCAGCAGCTTAGGGTCCAGGCAGCCAACCTACGAGCAGTACTTC. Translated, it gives CASSLGSRQPTYEQYF.

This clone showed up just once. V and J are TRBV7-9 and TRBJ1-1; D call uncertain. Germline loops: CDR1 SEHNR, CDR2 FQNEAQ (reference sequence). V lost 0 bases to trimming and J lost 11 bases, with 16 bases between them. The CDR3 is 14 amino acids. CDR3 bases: TGTGCCAGCAGCTTAGCGGTAGGACTTTTAAGGGCTTTCTTT. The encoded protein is CASSLAVGLLRAFF.

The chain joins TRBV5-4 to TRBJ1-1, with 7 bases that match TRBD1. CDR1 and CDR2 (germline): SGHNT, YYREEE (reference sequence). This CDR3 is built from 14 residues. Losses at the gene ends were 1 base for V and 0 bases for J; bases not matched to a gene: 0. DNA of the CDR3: TGTGCCAGCAGCTTGCAGGGGGTGAACACTGAAGCTTTCTTT. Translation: CASSLQGVNTEAFF.

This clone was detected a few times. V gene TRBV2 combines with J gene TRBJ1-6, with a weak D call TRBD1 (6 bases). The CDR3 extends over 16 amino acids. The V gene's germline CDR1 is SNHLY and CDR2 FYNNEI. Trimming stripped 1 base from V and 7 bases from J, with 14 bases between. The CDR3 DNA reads TGTGCCAGCAGTGAAGGACCCGGACAGTCCAATTCACCCCTCCACTTT. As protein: CASSEGPGQSNSPLHF.

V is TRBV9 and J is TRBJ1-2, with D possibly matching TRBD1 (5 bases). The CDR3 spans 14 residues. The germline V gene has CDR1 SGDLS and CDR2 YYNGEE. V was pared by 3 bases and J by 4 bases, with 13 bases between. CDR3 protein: CASSGRTGIYGYTF. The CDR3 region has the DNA TGTGCCAGCAGCGGACGCACAGGTATCTATGGCTACACCTTC.